This TCR beta chain was obtained from a study of blood T cell repertoires in COVID-19. Across the whole study: Acute-phase and convalescent COVID-19 samples originated in the United States, Italy and Spain.

Germline V gene lookup returns CDR1 ENHRY and CDR2 SYGVKD. The V end lost 5 bases, the J end lost 6 bases, and 19 bases lay between the germline ends. The CDR3 is 15 residues long. Seattle's enrolled individuals joined amid active infection and were then monitored longitudinally. A single count supports this clone. Methods used by the authors: The authors estimated nucleated cell counts from reference gene primer amplification. The assay was immunoSEQ multiplex PCR, and TCRdb's table has in-frame clones only and misses some. V and J calls and clone size follow that table, whereas D and trimming were derived from the DNA. The table records 150,000 or so clones, approximately 90% of them present only once.

The V gene is TRBV10-3, the J gene TRBJ1-2; weak D call: TRBD1 (6 bases). The clonotype was recovered from a man aged 55 to 70 with COVID-19, enrolled during active disease. Sequencing was carried out using peripheral blood. The CDR3 protein is CAISFTQGTAHGYTF. DNA for the CDR3: TGTGCCATCAGTTTTACCCAGGGGACGGCCCATGGCTACACCTTC.